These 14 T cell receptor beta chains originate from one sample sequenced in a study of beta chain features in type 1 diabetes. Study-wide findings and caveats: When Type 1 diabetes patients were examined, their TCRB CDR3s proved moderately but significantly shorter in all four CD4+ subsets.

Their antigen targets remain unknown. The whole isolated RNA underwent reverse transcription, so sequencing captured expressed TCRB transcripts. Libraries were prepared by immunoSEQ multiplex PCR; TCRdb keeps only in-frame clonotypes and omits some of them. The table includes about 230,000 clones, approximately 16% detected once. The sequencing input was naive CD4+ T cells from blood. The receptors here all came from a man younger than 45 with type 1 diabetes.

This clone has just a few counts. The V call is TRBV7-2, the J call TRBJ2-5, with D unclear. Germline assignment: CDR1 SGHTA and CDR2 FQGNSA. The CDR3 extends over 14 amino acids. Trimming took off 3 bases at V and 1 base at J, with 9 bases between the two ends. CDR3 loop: CASSFERFQETQYF. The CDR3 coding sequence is TGTGCCAGCAGCTTCGAACGATTCCAAGAGACCCAGTACTTC.

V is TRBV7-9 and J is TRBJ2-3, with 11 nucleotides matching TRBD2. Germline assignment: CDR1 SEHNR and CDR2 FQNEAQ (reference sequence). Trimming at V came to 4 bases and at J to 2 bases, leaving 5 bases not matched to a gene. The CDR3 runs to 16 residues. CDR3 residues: CASSWGLAESTDTQYF. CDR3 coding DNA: TGTGCCAGCAGCTGGGGACTAGCGGAGTCCACAGATACGCAGTATTTT.

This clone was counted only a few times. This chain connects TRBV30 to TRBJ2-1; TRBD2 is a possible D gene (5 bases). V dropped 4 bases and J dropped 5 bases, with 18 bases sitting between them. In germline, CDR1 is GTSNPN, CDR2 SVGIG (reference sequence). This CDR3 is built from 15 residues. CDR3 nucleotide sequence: TGTGCCTGGACTGACTACTCAGGAACCCACAATGAGCAGTTCTTC. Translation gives CAWTDYSGTHNEQFF.

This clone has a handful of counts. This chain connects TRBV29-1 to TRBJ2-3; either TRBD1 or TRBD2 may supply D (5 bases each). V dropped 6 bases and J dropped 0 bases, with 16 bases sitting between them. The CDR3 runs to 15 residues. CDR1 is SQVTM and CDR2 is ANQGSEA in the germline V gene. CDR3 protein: CSVRDGIFSTDTQYF. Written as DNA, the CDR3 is TGCAGCGTGAGGGACGGGATTTTTAGCACAGATACGCAGTATTTT.

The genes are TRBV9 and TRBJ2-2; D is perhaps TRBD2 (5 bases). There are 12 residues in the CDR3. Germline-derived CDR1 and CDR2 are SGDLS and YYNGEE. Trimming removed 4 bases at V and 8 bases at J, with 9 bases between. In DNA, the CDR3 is TGTGCCAGCAGCCCCCCGGGGGGGGAGCTGTTTTTT. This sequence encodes CASSPPGGELFF.

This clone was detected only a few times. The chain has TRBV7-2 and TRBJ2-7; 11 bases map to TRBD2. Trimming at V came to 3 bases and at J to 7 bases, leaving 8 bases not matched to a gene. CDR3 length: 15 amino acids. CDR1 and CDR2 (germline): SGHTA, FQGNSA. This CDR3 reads CASSFRSGRAGEQYF. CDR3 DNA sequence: TGTGCCAGCAGCTTTCGTAGCGGGAGGGCAGGGGAGCAGTACTTC.

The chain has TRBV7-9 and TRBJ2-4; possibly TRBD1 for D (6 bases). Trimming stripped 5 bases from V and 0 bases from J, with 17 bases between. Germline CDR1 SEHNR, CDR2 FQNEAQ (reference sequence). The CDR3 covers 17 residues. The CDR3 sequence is CASSLRSPGEAKNIQYF. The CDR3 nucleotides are TGTGCCAGCAGCCTAAGGTCGCCAGGGGAAGCCAAAAACATTCAGTACTTC.

The chain's CDR3 is CAWDRAYNEQFF. For the CDR3, the DNA is TGTGCCTGGGACCGAGCCTACAATGAGCAGTTCTTC. The chain carries TRBV30 and TRBJ2-1; no clear D. This CDR3 has 12 residues. CDR1 is GTSNPN, CDR2 SVGIG, per germline (reference sequence). V was trimmed by 5 bases and J by 2 bases, leaving 7 bases between them.

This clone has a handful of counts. CDR3 region: CASSVLAGGDEQFF. The CDR3 nucleotides are TGCGCCAGCAGCGTACTAGCGGGAGGGGATGAGCAGTTCTTC. The gene calls are TRBV5-1 and TRBJ2-1; 13 nucleotides line up with TRBD2. The V and J ends lost 4 bases and 8 bases, in that order; junction bases with no gene match: 3. CDR1 and CDR2 (germline): SGHRS, YFSETQ. The CDR3 runs to 14 residues. The whole variable domain, remainder taken from reference TRBV5-1 and TRBJ2-1, is KAGVTQTPRYLIKTRGQQVTLSCSPISGHRSVSWYQQTPGQGLQFLFEYFSETQRNKGNFPGRFSGRQFSNSRSEMNVSTLELGDSALYLCASSVLAGGDEQFFGPGTRLTVL.

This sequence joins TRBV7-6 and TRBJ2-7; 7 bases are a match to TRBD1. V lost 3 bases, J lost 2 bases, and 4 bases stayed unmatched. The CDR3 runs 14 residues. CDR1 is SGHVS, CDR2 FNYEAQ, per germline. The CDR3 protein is CASSLGTATYEQYF. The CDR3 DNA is TGTGCCAGCAGCTTGGGGACAGCTACCTACGAGCAGTACTTC.

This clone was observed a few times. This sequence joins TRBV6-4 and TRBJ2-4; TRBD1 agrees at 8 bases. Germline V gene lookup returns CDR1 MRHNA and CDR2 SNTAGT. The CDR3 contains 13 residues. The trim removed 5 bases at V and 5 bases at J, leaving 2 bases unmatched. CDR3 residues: CASSPTGENIQYF. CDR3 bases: TGTGCCAGCAGTCCGACAGGGGAAAACATTCAGTACTTC.

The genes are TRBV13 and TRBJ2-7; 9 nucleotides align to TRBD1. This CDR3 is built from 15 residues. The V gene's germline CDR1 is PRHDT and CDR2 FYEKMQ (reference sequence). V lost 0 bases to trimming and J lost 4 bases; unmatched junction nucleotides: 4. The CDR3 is CASSLGNRGRYEQYF. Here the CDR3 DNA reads TGTGCCAGCAGCTTAGGGAACAGGGGGCGGTACGAGCAGTACTTC.

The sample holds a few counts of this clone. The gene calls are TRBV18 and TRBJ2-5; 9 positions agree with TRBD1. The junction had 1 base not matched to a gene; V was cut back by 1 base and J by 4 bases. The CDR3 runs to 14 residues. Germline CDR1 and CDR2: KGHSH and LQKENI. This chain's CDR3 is CASSPLTGGETQYF. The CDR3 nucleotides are TGTGCCAGCTCACCACTGACAGGGGGAGAGACCCAGTACTTC.

This chain's CDR3 is CASSPLGTDTQYF. In DNA form, the CDR3 reads TGTGCCAGCTCACCACTTGGCACAGATACGCAGTATTTT. The chain carries TRBV18 and TRBJ2-3, with D unresolved. This CDR3 has 13 residues. Germline V gene data show CDR1 as KGHSH and CDR2 as LQKENI. V was clipped by 1 base and J by 1 base, with 3 bases between them.